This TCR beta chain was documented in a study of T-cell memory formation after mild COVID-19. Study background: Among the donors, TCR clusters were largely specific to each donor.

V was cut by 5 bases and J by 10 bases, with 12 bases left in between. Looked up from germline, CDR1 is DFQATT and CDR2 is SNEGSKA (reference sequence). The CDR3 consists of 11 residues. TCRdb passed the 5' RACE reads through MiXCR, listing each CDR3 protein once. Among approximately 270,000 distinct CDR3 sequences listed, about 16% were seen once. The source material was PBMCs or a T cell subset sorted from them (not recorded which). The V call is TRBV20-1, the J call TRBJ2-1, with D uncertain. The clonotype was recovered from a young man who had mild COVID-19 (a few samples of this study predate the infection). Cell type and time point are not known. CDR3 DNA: TGCAGTGCTCACCGCCTGTACGAGCAGTTCTTC. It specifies CSAHRLYEQFF.